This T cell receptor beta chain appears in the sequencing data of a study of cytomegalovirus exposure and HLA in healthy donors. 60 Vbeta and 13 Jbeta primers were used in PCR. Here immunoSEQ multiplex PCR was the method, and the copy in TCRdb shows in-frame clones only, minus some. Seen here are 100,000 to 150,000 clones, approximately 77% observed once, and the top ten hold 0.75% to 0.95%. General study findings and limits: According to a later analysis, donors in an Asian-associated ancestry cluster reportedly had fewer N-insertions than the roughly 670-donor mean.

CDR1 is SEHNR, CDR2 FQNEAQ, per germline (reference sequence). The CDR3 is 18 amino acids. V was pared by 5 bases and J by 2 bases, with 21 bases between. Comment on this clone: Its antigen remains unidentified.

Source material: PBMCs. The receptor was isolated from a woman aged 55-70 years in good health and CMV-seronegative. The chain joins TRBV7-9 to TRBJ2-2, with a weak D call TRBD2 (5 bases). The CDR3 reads CASSPPPNPGRNTGELFF. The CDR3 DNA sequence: TGTGCCAGCAGCCCCCCCCCGAACCCGGGGAGAAACACCGGGGAGCTGTTTTTT.